This T cell receptor (beta chain) was sequenced in a study of T cell changes during pregnancy in multiple sclerosis. This clone was found once. The CDR3 covers 15 residues. Germline loops: CDR1 SGHDT, CDR2 YYEEEE. V dropped 2 bases and J dropped 4; count of bases not matched to a gene: 6. Clones were sequenced by immunoSEQ multiplex PCR, and TCRdb holds only the in-frame ones, with some missing. The repertoire holds tens of thousands of clones, roughly 90% seen once, with more than 8% in the top ten. The TCR sequence derives from a female donor in good health, enrolled as a control in a pregnancy study. The chain links TRBV5-6 to TRBJ2-1; TRBD2 agrees at 7 bases. The material sequenced was peripheral blood, taken after pregnancy. The CDR3 region is CASSLGLEIYNEQFF. In DNA, the CDR3 is TGTGCCAGCAGCTTAGGACTAGAGATATACAATGAGCAGTTCTTC.